The table lists the clone carrying this T cell receptor beta chain with a few counts. Its antigen is unknown. A universal primer site was added by template switching, and unique molecular identifiers were carried by the cDNA. MiXCR, applied by TCRdb to the 5' RACE reads, yields one record per CDR3 protein. The repertoire holds a few hundred thousand distinct CDR3 sequences, 9% to 10% seen once, with 8.5% to 10% in the top ten. The data were obtained in a study of identical twins. General study findings and limits: Twins shared out-of-frame alpha sequences with excess low generation probability. There is a chance that invariant MAIT and iNKT cells partially muddied zero-insertion analyses.

This CDR3 spans 15 amino acids. Looked up from germline, CDR1 is SGDLS and CDR2 is YYNGEE. V lost 2 bases to trimming and J lost 2 bases; unmatched junction nucleotides: 5. This receptor was obtained from a woman aged 50 to 65 in good health. Source material: naive T cells sorted from blood. This chain links TRBV9 with TRBJ2-3; 7 nucleotides align to TRBD2. DNA of the CDR3: TGTGCCAGCAGCGTGTCGGGAGGAAACACAGATACGCAGTATTTT. Encoded protein: CASSVSGGNTDTQYF.